This T cell receptor (beta chain) came from a study of vaccination and CD4 T cells after COVID-19. Turning to this clonotype: Its antigen is still unknown.

Overall study results and limits: The median number of SARS-CoV-2-reactive clonotypes increased from roughly 21 to 40, a change that did not reach significance.

Germline CDR1 MNHNS, CDR2 SASEGT. With V trimmed by 7 bases and J by 8 bases, 10 bases remained unmatched. The CDR3 covers 14 residues. The treatment: approximately 9-day PBMC culture with coronavirus spike peptide pools or control peptides (ViraFEST assay). At the Johns Hopkins FTIC core, DNA taken from cultured CD4+ T cells was sequenced by way of the Oncomine TCR Beta short-read assay. Researchers extracted genomic DNA from CD4+ T cells that had been cultured. MiXCR, run by TCRdb on the PCR reads, gives a single entry per CDR3 protein. The sample yields over 15,000 distinct CDR3 sequences, 45% to 60% seen once.

The chain uses TRBV6-1 and TRBJ1-2; 10 nucleotides line up with TRBD1. The origin of this receptor is a human donor who had recovered from COVID-19. The sequencing input was CD4+ T cells from blood, cultured in vitro. The CDR3 reads CASTDPGTGAGYTF. The CDR3 DNA is TGTGCCAGCACAGATCCCGGGACAGGGGCAGGCTACACCTTC.